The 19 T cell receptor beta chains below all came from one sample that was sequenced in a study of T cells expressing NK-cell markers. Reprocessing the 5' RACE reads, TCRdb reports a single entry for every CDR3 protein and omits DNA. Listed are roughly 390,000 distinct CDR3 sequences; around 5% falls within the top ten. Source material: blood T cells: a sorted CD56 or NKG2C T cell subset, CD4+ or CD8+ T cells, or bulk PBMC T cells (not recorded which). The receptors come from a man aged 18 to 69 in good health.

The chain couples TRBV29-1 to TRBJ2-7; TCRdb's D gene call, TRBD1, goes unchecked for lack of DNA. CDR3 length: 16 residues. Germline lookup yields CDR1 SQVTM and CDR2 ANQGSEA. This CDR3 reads CSVRGFGTGVRYEQYF.

CDR3 sequence reads: CASRPGAQGTEAFF. The rearrangement links TRBV6-1 to TRBJ1-1; TCRdb's D call of TRBD1 is untestable without DNA. This CDR3 spans 14 amino acids. Germline loops: CDR1 MNHNS, CDR2 SASEGT.

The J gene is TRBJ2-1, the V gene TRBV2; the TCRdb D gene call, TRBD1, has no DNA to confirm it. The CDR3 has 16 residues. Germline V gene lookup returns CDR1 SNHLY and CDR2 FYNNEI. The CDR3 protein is CASSVAGGVSYNEQFF.

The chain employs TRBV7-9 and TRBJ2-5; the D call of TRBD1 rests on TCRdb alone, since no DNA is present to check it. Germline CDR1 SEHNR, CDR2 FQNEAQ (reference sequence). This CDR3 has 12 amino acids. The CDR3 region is CASSWTGDAQYF.

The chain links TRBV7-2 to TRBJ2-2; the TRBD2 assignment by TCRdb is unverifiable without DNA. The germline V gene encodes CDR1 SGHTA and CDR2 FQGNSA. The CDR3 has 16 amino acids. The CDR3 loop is CASSLAGDYNTGELFF.

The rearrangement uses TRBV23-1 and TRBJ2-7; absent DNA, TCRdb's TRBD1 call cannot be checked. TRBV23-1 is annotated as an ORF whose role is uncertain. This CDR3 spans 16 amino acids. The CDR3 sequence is CASNLPRTGESYEQYF.

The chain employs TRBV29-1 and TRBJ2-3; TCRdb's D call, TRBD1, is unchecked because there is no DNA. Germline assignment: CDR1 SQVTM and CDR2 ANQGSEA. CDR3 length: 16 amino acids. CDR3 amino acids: CSVEALGGRGTDTQYF.

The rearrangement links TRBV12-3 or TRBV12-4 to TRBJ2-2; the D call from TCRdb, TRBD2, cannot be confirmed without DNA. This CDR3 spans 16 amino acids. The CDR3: CASSSRAGPIVGELFF.

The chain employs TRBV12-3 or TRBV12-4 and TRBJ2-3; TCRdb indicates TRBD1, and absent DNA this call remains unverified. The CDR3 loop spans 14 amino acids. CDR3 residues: CASSVGQASNTQYF.

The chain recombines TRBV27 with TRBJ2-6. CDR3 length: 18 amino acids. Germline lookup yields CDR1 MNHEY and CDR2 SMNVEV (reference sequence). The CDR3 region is CASSFRVQEQSGANVLTF.

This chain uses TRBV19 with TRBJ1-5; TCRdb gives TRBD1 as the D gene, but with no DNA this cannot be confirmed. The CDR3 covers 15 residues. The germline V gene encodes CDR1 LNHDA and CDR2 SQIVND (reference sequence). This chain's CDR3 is CASSRGAYINQPQHF.

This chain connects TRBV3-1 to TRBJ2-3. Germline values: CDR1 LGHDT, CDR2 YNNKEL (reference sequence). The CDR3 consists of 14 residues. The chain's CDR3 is CASSLKKAGHTQYF.

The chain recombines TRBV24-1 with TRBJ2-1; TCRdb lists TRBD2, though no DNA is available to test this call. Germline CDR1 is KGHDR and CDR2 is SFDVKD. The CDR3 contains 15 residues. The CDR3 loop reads CATPPSGGGRNEQFF.

CDR3 in amino acids: CASSLGAGGPQPQHF. This chain connects TRBV27 to TRBJ1-5. Germline assignment: CDR1 MNHEY and CDR2 SMNVEV (reference sequence). The CDR3 spans 15 residues.

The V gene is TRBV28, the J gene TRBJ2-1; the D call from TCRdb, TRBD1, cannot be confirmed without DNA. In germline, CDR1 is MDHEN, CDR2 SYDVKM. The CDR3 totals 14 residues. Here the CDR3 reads CASSFPDRDNEQFF.

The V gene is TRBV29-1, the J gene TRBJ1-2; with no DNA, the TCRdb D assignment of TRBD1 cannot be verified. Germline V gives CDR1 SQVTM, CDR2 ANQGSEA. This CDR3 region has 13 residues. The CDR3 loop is CSVGDTAFYGYTF.

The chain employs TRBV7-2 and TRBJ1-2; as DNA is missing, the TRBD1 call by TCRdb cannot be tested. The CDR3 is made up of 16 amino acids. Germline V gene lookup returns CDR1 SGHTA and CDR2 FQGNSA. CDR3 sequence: CASSPGGQRNNYGYTF.

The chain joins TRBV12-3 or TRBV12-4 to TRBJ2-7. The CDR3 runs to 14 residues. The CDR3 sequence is CASRRETEVNEQYF.

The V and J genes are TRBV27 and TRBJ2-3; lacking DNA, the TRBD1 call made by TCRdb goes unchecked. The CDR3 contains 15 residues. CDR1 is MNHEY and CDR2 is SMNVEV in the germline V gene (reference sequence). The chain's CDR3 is CASRSRGVSTDTQYF.